This T cell receptor beta chain was recovered during a study of T cell responses to AZD1222 COVID-19 vaccine. General study results and limits: Only five or six AZD1222 recipients tested seropositive at baseline. Recipients of two AZD1222 doses showed rising Spike-specific TCR breadth and depth. Unmutated variant regions reportedly attract nearly half of all spike-specific TCRs.

Between the trimmed V and J ends, which lost 10 bases and 0 bases, there was a span of 12 bases. The CDR3 runs to 13 residues. CDR1 is KGHSH, CDR2 LQKENI, per germline. Regarding this clone: Its antigen remains unidentified.

The data were produced by immunoSEQ multiplex PCR, yet TCRdb's version contains in-frame clones alone and is incomplete. The sample lists about 140,000 clones; roughly 87% were seen once. The V gene is TRBV18, the J gene TRBJ1-1; a possible D gene is TRBD1 (5 bases). The material was peripheral blood, obtained 28 days after the second AZD1222 dose. The TCR comes from an adult who received the AZD1222 COVID-19 vaccine. CDR3 in amino acids: CATTQDMNTEAFF. CDR3 nucleotides: TGTGCCACCACACAGGATATGAACACTGAAGCTTTCTTT.